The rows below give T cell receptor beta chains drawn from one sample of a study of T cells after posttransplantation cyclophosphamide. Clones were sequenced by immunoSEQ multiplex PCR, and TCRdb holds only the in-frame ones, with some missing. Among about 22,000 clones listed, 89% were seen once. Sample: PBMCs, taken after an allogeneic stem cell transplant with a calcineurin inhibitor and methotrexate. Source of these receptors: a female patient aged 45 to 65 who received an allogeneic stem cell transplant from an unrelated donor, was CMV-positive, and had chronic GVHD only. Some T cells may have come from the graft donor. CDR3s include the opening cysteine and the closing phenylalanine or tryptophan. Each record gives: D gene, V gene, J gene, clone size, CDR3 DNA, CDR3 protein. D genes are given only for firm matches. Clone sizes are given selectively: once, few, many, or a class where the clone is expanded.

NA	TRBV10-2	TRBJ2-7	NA	TGCGCCAGCAGTGTAAGGGGCGGCGGGACAGAAACCTACGAGCAGTACTTC	CASSVRGGGTETYEQYF
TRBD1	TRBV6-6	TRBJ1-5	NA	TGTGCCAGCCGGGACAGGGAGAATCAGCCCCAGCATTTT	CASRDRENQPQHF
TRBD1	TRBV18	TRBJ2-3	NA	TGTGCCAGCTCAGCCGGGACAGGGCGTCCAGATACGCAGTATTTT	CASSAGTGRPDTQYF
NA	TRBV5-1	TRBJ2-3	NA	TGCGCCAGCAGCCTCTCCGGGACTAGCACAGATACGCAGTATTTT	CASSLSGTSTDTQYF
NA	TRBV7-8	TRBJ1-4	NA	TGTGCCAGCAGCTTAGTTGACACTCATGAAAAACTGTTTTTT	CASSLVDTHEKLFF
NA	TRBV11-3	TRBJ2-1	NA	TGTGCCAGCAGCTTTGCTGCAGACACTTTCGATGAGCAGTTCTTC	CASSFAADTFDEQFF
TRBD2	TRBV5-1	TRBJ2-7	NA	TGCGCCAGCAGCTTGCTCAGCGGGAGGGCCGAGCAGTACTTC	CASSLLSGRAEQYF
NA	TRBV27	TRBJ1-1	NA	TGTGCCAGCAGTTTATCGACAGGAATGAACACTGAAGCTTTCTTT	CASSLSTGMNTEAFF
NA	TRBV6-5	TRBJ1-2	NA	TGTGCCAGCAGTTACTCGGGCAGGGCGGCTGGCTACACCTTC	CASSYSGRAAGYTF
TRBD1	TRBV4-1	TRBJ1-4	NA	TGCGCCAGCAGCCAACCTTACAGGGGAGGCGAAAAACTGTTTTTT	CASSQPYRGGEKLFF
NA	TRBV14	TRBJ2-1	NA	TGTGCCAGCAGCCTTCTCGGGAGTGTTTACAATGAGCAGTTCTTC	CASSLLGSVYNEQFF
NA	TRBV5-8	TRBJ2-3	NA	TGTGCCAGCAGCTTGGCCGTAGCCGGCGGCACAGATACGCAGTATTTT	CASSLAVAGGTDTQYF
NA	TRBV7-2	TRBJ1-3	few	TGTGCCAGCAGCCCAGGGAGGGCTGGAAACACCATATATTTT	CASSPGRAGNTIYF
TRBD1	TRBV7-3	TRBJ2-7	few	TGTGCCAGCAGCTCGACCGGGGGAGGACAGGGTTCATCCTACGAGCAGTACTTC	CASSSTGGGQGSSYEQYF
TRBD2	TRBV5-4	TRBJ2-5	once	TGTGCCAGCAGCTGGGGGGGAGCGGGAAGGGAGACCCAGTACTTC	CASSWGGAGRETQYF
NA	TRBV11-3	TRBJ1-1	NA	TGTGCCAGCAGCTTCAGAGGGCAGAACACTGAAGCTTTCTTT	CASSFRGQNTEAFF
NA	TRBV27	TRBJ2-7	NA	TGTGCCAGCAGTTTATCTCCCGTCTACGAGCAGTACTTC	CASSLSPVYEQYF
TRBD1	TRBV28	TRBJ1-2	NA	TGTGCCAGCAGTTACGGGACAGGGTTTGGCTATGGCTACACCTTC	CASSYGTGFGYGYTF
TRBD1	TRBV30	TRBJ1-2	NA	TGTGCCTGGAGTGTGGCCAAGGGGGCCAGCTACACCTTC	CAWSVAKGASYTF
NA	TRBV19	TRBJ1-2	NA	TGTGCCAGTAGTATAGATTTTCCAGGACTCGGTGGAGGCTACACCTTC	CASSIDFPGLGGGYTF
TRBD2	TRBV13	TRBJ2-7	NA	TGTGCCAGCAGCTTCCTAGGCGGGAGACCCTACGAGCAGTACTTC	CASSFLGGRPYEQYF
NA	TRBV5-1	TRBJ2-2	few	TGCGCCAGCAGCTTTGAGGGGAACACCGGGGAGCTGTTTTTT	CASSFEGNTGELFF
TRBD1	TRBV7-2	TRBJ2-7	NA	TGTGCCAGCAGCTTTTATGGAGGACAGGGTTCTTACGAGCAGTACTTC	CASSFYGGQGSYEQYF
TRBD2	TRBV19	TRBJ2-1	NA	TGTGCCAGTAGTAGTAGCGGGAACTCCTACAATGAGCAGTTCTTC	CASSSSGNSYNEQFF
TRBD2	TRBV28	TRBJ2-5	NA	TGTGCCAGCAGTTTGCGGCGGCTAGCGGGAGCCCTGGGGCAGTACTTC	CASSLRRLAGALGQYF
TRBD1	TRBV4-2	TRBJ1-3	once	TGTGCCAGCAGCCAAGGCTATGGAGTGGGGACAGTACTCTCTGGAAACACCATATATTTT	CASSQGYGVGTVLSGNTIYF
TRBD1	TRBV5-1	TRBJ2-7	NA	TGCGCCAGCAGCTTTACAGGGGGCGCGGGCGAGCAGTACTTC	CASSFTGGAGEQYF
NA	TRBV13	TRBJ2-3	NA	TGTGCCAGCAGCTTAGGCGGCCGCGGGCGGGATACGCAGTATTTT	CASSLGGRGRDTQYF